The 25 T cell receptor beta chains given below trace back to one sample, sequenced in a study of vaccination and CD4 T cells after COVID-19. The Oncomine TCR Beta short-read assay sequenced DNA from cultured CD4+ T cells. Each CDR3 protein gets one entry after TCRdb re-called the PCR reads with MiXCR. The sample includes roughly 13,000 distinct CDR3 sequences, 50% of them seen just once. Treatment of the sample: approximately nine-day PBMC culture with coronavirus spike peptide pools or control peptides (ViraFEST assay). These receptors' targets are unknown. The sample taken for sequencing was CD4+ T cells from blood, cultured in vitro. These receptors were taken from a human donor who had recovered from COVID-19.

The chain recombines TRBV20-1 with TRBJ2-3, with D tentatively TRBD1 or TRBD2 (6 bases each). Germline values: CDR1 DFQATT, CDR2 SNEGSKA (reference sequence). Deletions cut 3 bases from V and 4 bases from J, with 17 bases between. The CDR3 contains 15 residues. The CDR3, as DNA: TGCAGTGCTAGCGGGGGCCCCTCCCCAGCAGATACGCAGTATTTT. Encoded protein: CSASGGPSPADTQYF.

This clonotype has only a few counts. The V and J genes are TRBV2 and TRBJ1-2; no reliable D call. Germline-derived CDR1 and CDR2 are SNHLY and FYNNEI. This CDR3 is 10 amino acids long. Trimming stripped 3 bases from V and 8 bases from J, with 4 bases between. The CDR3 nucleotides are TGTGCCAGCAGTGAGGGGGGCTACACCTTC. This translates into CASSEGGYTF.

The CDR3 protein is CSATDLVGGSYNEQFF. CDR3 nucleotide sequence: TGCAGTGCCACCGATTTGGTGGGGGGATCCTACAATGAGCAGTTCTTC. The genes are TRBV20-1 and TRBJ2-1; D perhaps matches TRBD2 (6 bases). V was clipped by 6 bases and J by 1 base, with 19 bases between them. CDR3 length equals 16 residues. Germline V gene lookup returns CDR1 DFQATT and CDR2 SNEGSKA (reference sequence).

This clonotype was seen a few times. The chain has TRBV5-1 and TRBJ2-2; tentative D call: TRBD1 (6 bases). The V gene lost 0 bases and the J gene lost 2 bases, with 8 bases spanning the gap. Germline CDR1 is SGHRS and CDR2 is YFSETQ. The CDR3 contains 15 residues. The CDR3 reads CASSLARGNTGELFF. The CDR3 DNA reads TGCGCCAGCAGCTTGGCCAGGGGTAACACCGGGGAGCTGTTTTTT.

This clonotype was detected only a few times. The rearrangement links TRBV20-1 to TRBJ2-3, with TRBD2 matching 9 bases. The J segment lost 2 bases and the V segment lost 7 bases, leaving 4 bases of the junction unmatched. From germline, CDR1 is DFQATT and CDR2 SNEGSKA (reference sequence). This CDR3 region has 13 residues. CDR3 nucleotide sequence: TGCAGTGGGCTAGCGGGGTACACAGATACGCAGTATTTT. Translation gives CSGLAGYTDTQYF.

The chain carries TRBV18 and TRBJ1-2; possibly TRBD1 for D (5 bases). Trimming took off 6 bases at V and 2 bases at J, with 19 bases between the two ends. CDR1 is KGHSH, CDR2 LQKENI, per germline. The CDR3 covers 16 residues. This CDR3 reads CASSPLAVQENYGYTF. DNA of the CDR3: TGTGCCAGCTCCCCTCTCGCAGTACAGGAAAACTATGGCTACACCTTC. Together with reference TRBV18 and TRBJ1-2, the CDR3 gives the full variable domain: NAGVMQNPRHLVRRRGQEARLRCSPMKGHSHVYWYRQLPEEGLKFMVYLQKENIIDESGMPKERFSAEFPKEGPSILRIQQVVRGDSAAYFCASSPLAVQENYGYTFGSGTRLTVV.

The chain combines TRBV6-1 with TRBJ2-7; D possibly corresponds to TRBD2 (6 bases). V was trimmed by 7 bases and J by 2 bases, leaving 18 bases between them. CDR1 is MNHNS, CDR2 SASEGT, per germline. The CDR3 is 15 amino acids. The CDR3 sequence: CASTSARRGAYEQYF. The CDR3 DNA reads TGTGCCAGCACCTCCGCTCGGCGGGGTGCCTACGAGCAGTACTTC.

The gene calls are TRBV30 and TRBJ1-5; D call uncertain. The CDR3 runs 13 residues. V was shortened by 0 bases and J by 3 bases, with 6 bases between the two germline ends. Germline CDR1 is GTSNPN and CDR2 is SVGIG (reference sequence). The chain's CDR3 is CAWSVGDNQPQHF. CDR3 DNA sequence: TGTGCCTGGAGTGTAGGAGACAATCAGCCCCAGCATTTT. The variable domain in full, completed from reference TRBV30 and TRBJ1-5, reads SQTIHQWPATLVQPVGSPLSLECTVEGTSNPNLYWYRQAAGRGLQLLFYSVGIGQISSEVPQNLSASRPQDRQFILSSKKLLLSDSGFYLCAWSVGDNQPQHFGDGTRLSIL.

The V and J genes are TRBV6-2 or TRBV6-3 and TRBJ1-6; D is unclear. The CDR3 runs to 19 residues. With 2 bases removed from V and 9 bases from J, the gap between germline ends came to 26 bases. CDR1 is MNHEY and CDR2 is SVGEGT in the germline V gene. The CDR3 DNA is TGTGCCAGCAGTTACCTTAACGGCATCGCCACCCAGGATTCTTCACCCCTCCACTTT. Amino acid sequence: CASSYLNGIATQDSSPLHF.

V and J are TRBV6-1 and TRBJ1-6, with a tentative D call TRBD1 (5 bases). Germline V gene lookup returns CDR1 MNHNS and CDR2 SASEGT. Trimming removed 5 bases at V and 9 bases at J, with 23 bases between. This CDR3 has 17 residues. CDR3 nucleotides: TGTGCCAGCAGTCAAAGGAGCGTGGGGGTTGGTTTTTCACCCCTCCACTTT. This codes for CASSQRSVGVGFSPLHF.

The sample holds a few counts of this clonotype. The chain couples TRBV6-2 or TRBV6-3 to TRBJ2-3; D possibly corresponds to TRBD1 (5 bases). CDR3 length: 16 residues. V was cut by 6 bases and J by 3 bases, with 19 bases left in between. Looked up from germline, CDR1 is MNHEY and CDR2 is SVGEGT. CDR3 loop: CASSRPRVTHTDTQYF. The CDR3 nucleotides are TGTGCCAGCAGCCGCCCCAGGGTTACTCATACAGATACGCAGTATTTT.

J is TRBJ2-1 and V is TRBV11-2; 7 nucleotides match TRBD2. CDR3 size: 16 residues. Germline CDR1 SGHAT, CDR2 FQNNGV. The V gene end was trimmed by 5 bases and the J gene end by 5 bases; junction bases not matched to a gene: 12. CDR3 nucleotides: TGTGCCAGCAGCCCTGGGGGACTACAAATTAACAATGAGCAGTTCTTC. Amino acid sequence: CASSPGGLQINNEQFF.

The chain couples TRBV3-1 to TRBJ1-2; D not certain. V lost 0 bases and J lost 2, with 7 bases in between. From germline, CDR1 is LGHDT and CDR2 YNNKEL (reference sequence). The CDR3 has 14 amino acids. CDR3 sequence (DNA): TGTGCCAGCAGCCAAGAACCGGCCAACTATGGCTACACCTTC. Amino acids: CASSQEPANYGYTF.

The chain joins TRBV14 to TRBJ1-2; perhaps TRBD1 as D (5 bases). This CDR3 region has 15 residues. The germline CDR1 and CDR2 sequences are SGHDN and FVKESK. Trimming took off 1 base at V and 4 bases at J, with 13 bases between the two ends. As DNA, the CDR3 is TGTGCCAGCAGCCAAGCCCCCGGGGCAGGCTATGGCTACACCTTC. Amino acid sequence: CASSQAPGAGYGYTF.

This sequence joins TRBV9 and TRBJ1-6; 8 bases are shared with TRBD1. The CDR3 spans 15 residues. The ends lost 4 bases at V and 7 bases at J; junction bases unmatched: 7. Germline assignment: CDR1 SGDLS and CDR2 YYNGEE. CDR3 residues: CASSSRTGTNSPLHF. The DNA for the CDR3 is TGTGCCAGCAGCTCCCGGACAGGGACGAATTCACCCCTCCACTTT.

V gene TRBV7-2 combines with J gene TRBJ2-1; 8 bases align to TRBD1. The CDR3 runs 14 residues. Germline CDR1 SGHTA, CDR2 FQGNSA. V was pared by 5 bases and J by 7 bases, with 7 bases of the junction left unmatched. CDR3 sequence reads: CASSPRTGMNEQFF. The DNA of the CDR3 is TGTGCCAGCAGCCCGCGGACAGGGATGAATGAGCAGTTCTTC.

The count of this clonotype is one. The rearrangement uses TRBV19 and TRBJ1-2; 7 bases are a match to TRBD1. Germline CDR1 LNHDA, CDR2 SQIVND (reference sequence). J was trimmed by 2 bases and V by 3 bases; bases with no gene match: 3. The CDR3 sequence is 14 residues long. CDR3: CASSMGQLNYGYTF. The CDR3 DNA is TGTGCCAGTAGTATGGGACAGCTAAACTATGGCTACACCTTC. Full variable domain (outside the CDR3, taken from reference TRBV19 and TRBJ1-2): DGGITQSPKYLFRKEGQNVTLSCEQNLNHDAMYWYRQDPGQGLRLIYYSQIVNDFQKGDIAEGYSVSREKKESFPLTVTSAQKNPTAFYLCASSMGQLNYGYTFGSGTRLTVV.

This clonotype was observed a single time. The V gene is TRBV10-3, the J gene TRBJ2-1; 9 bases line up with TRBD1. J lost 7 bases, V lost 10 bases, and 11 bases had no gene match. The CDR3 covers 14 residues. CDR1 and CDR2 from the germline V gene are ENHRY and SYGVKD. CDR3 in amino acids: CASSLTGGVNEQFF. The CDR3 bases are TGTGCCAGTAGTCTAACAGGGGGCGTGAATGAGCAGTTCTTC.

This clonotype was detected a few times. V is TRBV11-2 and J is TRBJ2-5, with D tentatively TRBD2 (5 bases). V lost 5 bases and J lost 1, with 26 bases in between. The germline V gene encodes CDR1 SGHAT and CDR2 FQNNGV. The CDR3 sequence is 19 residues long. In DNA, the CDR3 is TGTGCCAGCAGCCCCCGAGGGTCTACCTCCCTAAACCTCCAAGAGACCCAGTACTTC. Translation: CASSPRGSTSLNLQETQYF.

The J gene is TRBJ2-7, the V gene TRBV10-1, with a possible D match to TRBD2 (6 bases). Looked up from germline, CDR1 is WNHNN and CDR2 is SYGVQD (reference sequence). This CDR3 is 13 amino acids long. Trimming took 6 bases from V and 6 from J, leaving 15 bases between them. The CDR3 spells CASSLTGASEQYF. For the CDR3, the DNA is TGCGCCAGCAGCCTGACGGGAGCTAGCGAGCAGTACTTC.

As DNA, the CDR3 is TGTGCCAGCAGGACGAATGTGGCCACTGAAGCTTTCTTT. Its protein product is CASRTNVATEAFF. The chain employs TRBV2 and TRBJ1-1; D gene uncertain. V shed 6 bases and J shed 4 bases, with 12 bases lying between them. Germline CDR1 and CDR2: SNHLY and FYNNEI. The CDR3 length is 13 residues.

The rearrangement uses TRBV7-8 and TRBJ1-1; D ambiguous. Germline-derived CDR1 and CDR2 are SGHVS and FQNEAQ. V lost 7 bases and J lost 2, with 14 bases in between. The CDR3 contains 14 residues. The CDR3 spells CASTPPEYNTEAFF. The CDR3 DNA reads as TGTGCCAGCACCCCCCCGGAGTATAACACTGAAGCTTTCTTT.

The rearrangement links TRBV6-1 to TRBJ2-4, with 9 nucleotides matching TRBD2. The CDR3 totals 17 residues. V shed 2 bases and J 4 bases; nucleotides not matched to a gene: 9. The germline V gene encodes CDR1 MNHNS and CDR2 SASEGT. The CDR3 sequence: CASSEWGAGGLKNIQYF. CDR3 in DNA: TGTGCCAGCAGTGAATGGGGTGCGGGGGGGCTTAAAAACATTCAGTACTTC.

This chain connects TRBV11-3 to TRBJ1-2, with unresolved D. Trimming took 0 bases from V and 2 from J, leaving 7 bases between them. Germline values: CDR1 SGHNT, CDR2 YENEEA. The length of the CDR3 is 14 residues. The CDR3 protein is CASSLETGNYGYTF. The CDR3 nucleotides read TGTGCCAGCAGCTTAGAGACCGGGAACTATGGCTACACCTTC.

There are a few counts of this clonotype. This chain uses TRBV7-7 with TRBJ2-5; D remains ambiguous. V shed 5 bases and J shed 1 base, with 14 bases lying between them. The CDR3 covers 15 residues. CDR1 and CDR2 from the germline V gene are SSHAT and FNYEAQ (reference sequence). The DNA for the CDR3 is TGTGCCAGCAGCACCGGCAGGAGCGTCCAAGAGACCCAGTACTTC. This gives the protein CASSTGRSVQETQYF.